Listed here are 24 T cell receptor beta chains from one sample, sequenced in a study of Graves' ophthalmopathy and Graves' hyperthyroidism (dated by TCRdb to the late 2010s). Sequencer: Illumina HiSeq 2000. For repertoire sequencing, TCR beta CDR3 regions were amplified from RNA transcripts. The first round was an RT-PCR using HTBI primers with the Qiagen OneStep RT-PCR kit, and this first round was followed by a second-round multiplex PCR, then size selection and purification. The public reads were run again by TCRdb, first through fastp at Q25 and then through MiXCR, and only productive beta chains were kept. Rows are combined by CDR3 protein, so each entry shows the most common genes and DNA. The sample data list roughly 380,000 distinct CDR3 sequences, and less than 20% of these were observed just once. 5.5% to 7% of the sample is held by the ten biggest clonotypes. Sequencing input: peripheral blood. These receptors were taken from a woman between 18 and 30 years old with stable Graves' hyperthyroidism. Donor details come from another sample of the same person, matched by shared clones.

V and J are TRBV7-9 and TRBJ1-2; D uncertain. CDR3 length equals 15 residues. Per germline, CDR1 SEHNR and CDR2 FQNEAQ (reference sequence). With 3 bases removed from V and 8 bases from J, the gap between germline ends came to 19 bases. DNA of the CDR3: TGTGCCAGCAGCTTGACCCCTCTCCGGGAGAGAGGCTACACCTTC. Its protein product is CASSLTPLRERGYTF.

This chain links TRBV28 with TRBJ1-5; 9 bases are a match to TRBD1. This CDR3 comprises 16 residues. The V segment lost 5 bases and the J segment 6 bases; nucleotides outside the gene matches: 11. Germline V CDR1 and CDR2: MDHEN, SYDVKM. The CDR3 DNA reads as TGTGCCAGCAGTCGAGGACAGGGGCGTATCGGTCAGCCCCAGCATTTT. This translates into CASSRGQGRIGQPQHF.

This clonotype was found many times. This chain uses TRBV20-1 with TRBJ1-1; a possible D gene is TRBD1 (6 bases). Germline CDR1 and CDR2: DFQATT and SNEGSKA (reference sequence). The CDR3 runs to 17 residues. Trimming cost V 3 bases and J 0 bases, with 20 bases left between them. The CDR3 DNA reads TGCAGTGCTAGGCCCTTCGGCGGGGGCAGGTTGAACACTGAAGCTTTCTTT. It is translated as CSARPFGGGRLNTEAFF.

This clonotype was counted between two and nine times. J is TRBJ2-7 and V is TRBV14; no reliable D call. Trimming took 1 base from V and 2 from J, leaving 9 bases between them. Germline V gives CDR1 SGHDN, CDR2 FVKESK. The CDR3 covers 14 residues. The CDR3 loop is CASSQVALAYEQYF. The CDR3, as DNA: TGTGCCAGCAGCCAAGTGGCGCTGGCCTACGAGCAGTACTTC.

This clonotype was counted at least ten times. The chain employs TRBV20-1 and TRBJ1-1, with TRBD1 matching over 7 bases. CDR1 and CDR2 from the germline V gene are DFQATT and SNEGSKA (reference sequence). This CDR3 is 12 amino acids long. With 6 bases clipped from V and 4 bases from J, the junction kept 5 bases outside the gene matches. Here the CDR3 DNA reads TGCAGTGCCCGCCCAGGGGGCACTGAAGCTTTCTTT. Protein product: CSARPGGTEAFF.

This clonotype came up many times. The chain uses TRBV19 and TRBJ1-2; D is unclear. CDR3 length equals 14 residues. The germline V gene has CDR1 LNHDA and CDR2 SQIVND (reference sequence). The V gene lost 10 bases and the J gene lost 0 bases, with 15 bases spanning the gap. The CDR3 loop reads CATLHLGANYGYTF. The DNA of the CDR3 is TGTGCCACCCTGCACCTAGGAGCTAACTATGGCTACACCTTC.

This clonotype was recorded many times. CDR3 DNA sequence: TGCAGTGCTAGAGAGGATACTAGCGGGGTCTCCTACGAGCAGTACTTC. As protein: CSAREDTSGVSYEQYF. The chain uses TRBV20-1 and TRBJ2-7, with 10 bases matching TRBD2. Germline V CDR1 and CDR2: DFQATT, SNEGSKA (reference sequence). This CDR3 has 16 residues. V was pared by 0 bases and J by 0 bases, with 5 bases of the junction left unmatched.

This clonotype was counted a few times. The CDR3 here is CASSLIAGGRTGELFF. The DNA of the CDR3 is TGTGCCAGCAGTTTAATAGCGGGGGGTCGCACCGGGGAGCTGTTTTTT. The genes are TRBV27 and TRBJ2-2, with 10 bases identical to TRBD2. J lost 4 bases, V lost 2 bases, and 4 bases had no gene match. The germline gives CDR1 MNHEY, CDR2 SMNVEV (reference sequence). CDR3 size: 16 residues.

This clonotype appeared many times. This chain joins TRBV19 and TRBJ1-5, with TRBD1 as a possible D gene (5 bases). The CDR3 consists of 14 residues. The V end was cut by 8 bases, the J end by 2 bases, with 13 bases between. In germline, CDR1 is LNHDA, CDR2 SQIVND (reference sequence). The CDR3 nucleotides are TGTGCCAGTCACCTCAGGGAGGGCAATCAGCCCCAGCATTTT. Translated, it gives CASHLREGNQPQHF.

This clonotype was detected once. Relative to the germline gene, one junction end is altered; a read error may explain this. This sequence joins TRBV6-1 and TRBJ1-2; D ambiguous. Germline V gives CDR1 MNHNS, CDR2 SASEGT. The CDR3 contains 14 residues. The DNA for the CDR3 is TGTGCCAGCAGTCCGGACCCCCGGCTGCATGGTTACACCTTC. Protein sequence: CASSPDPRLHGYTF.

This chain links TRBV5-1 with TRBJ2-2; possible D gene TRBD2, 5 bases. CDR3 size: 13 residues. V lost 3 bases to trimming and J lost 9 bases, with 12 bases between them. The germline V gene has CDR1 SGHRS and CDR2 YFSETQ. In DNA, the CDR3 is TGCGCCAGCAGCTCCCTCCCGGGGTGGGAGCTGTTTTTT. Its protein product is CASSSLPGWELFF.

Many counts were recorded for this clonotype. The CDR3 spells CASSSISRYGYTF. CDR3 nucleotides: TGTGCCAGCAGTTCCATCTCCAGGTATGGCTACACCTTC. This chain links TRBV12-3 or TRBV12-4 with TRBJ1-2; no firm D call. Deletions cut 4 bases from V and 5 bases from J, with 11 bases between. The CDR3 has 13 amino acids.

In this sample, this clonotype turned up many times. The rearrangement links TRBV6-1 to TRBJ2-2, with a possible D match to TRBD1 (5 bases). The CDR3 contains 12 residues. The germline gives CDR1 MNHNS, CDR2 SASEGT. The germline V and J ends were trimmed by 6 bases and 7 bases, with 9 bases remaining between them. The CDR3 reads CASSLTVGELFF. For the CDR3, the DNA is TGTGCCAGCAGCCTGACAGTCGGGGAGCTGTTTTTT.

This clonotype was counted ten times or more. The chain is built from TRBV7-2 and TRBJ1-2, with 9 bases that match TRBD1. The V segment lost 1 base and the J segment 8 bases; nucleotides outside the gene matches: 2. The germline V gene encodes CDR1 SGHTA and CDR2 FQGNSA. The CDR3 extends over 13 amino acids. CDR3 sequence: CASSLGDRVGYTF. The CDR3 nucleotides are TGTGCCAGCAGCTTAGGGGACAGGGTCGGCTACACCTTC.

This clonotype has ten or more counts. The gene calls are TRBV12-5 and TRBJ1-1; weak D call: TRBD1 (5 bases). The CDR3 covers 16 residues. Germline-derived CDR1 and CDR2 are LGHNT and FRNRAP. Between the trimmed V and J ends, which lost 0 bases and 5 bases, there was a span of 16 bases. The CDR3 nucleotides are TGTGCTAGTGGTTTGGTACGGGGGGGTTTCGGTACTGAAGCTTTCTTT. Protein product: CASGLVRGGFGTEAFF.

J is TRBJ2-2 and V is TRBV9, with D uncertain. The CDR3 has 14 residues. V was clipped by 0 bases and J by 3 bases, with 6 bases between them. Looked up from germline, CDR1 is SGDLS and CDR2 is YYNGEE. CDR3 amino acids: CASSVEIHTGELFF. The CDR3 DNA sequence: TGTGCCAGCAGCGTAGAAATTCACACCGGGGAGCTGTTTTTT. The full variable domain, its missing parts supplied by reference TRBV9 and TRBJ2-2, is DSGVTQTPKHLITATGQRVTLRCSPRSGDLSVYWYQQSLDQGLQFLIQYYNGEERAKGNILERFSAQQFPDLHSELNLSSLELGDSALYFCASSVEIHTGELFFGEGSRLTVL.

This clonotype has ten or more counts. The CDR3 DNA reads TGTGCCAGCACAGGCAGGGAGTACGAGCAGTACTTC. This translates into CASTGREYEQYF. The chain employs TRBV2 and TRBJ2-7; D tentatively fits TRBD1 or TRBD2 (5 bases each). Trimming left V 7 bases short and J 4 bases short, with 11 bases between. Germline values: CDR1 SNHLY, CDR2 FYNNEI. The CDR3 covers 12 residues.

In this sample, this clonotype turned up many times. The V gene is TRBV19, the J gene TRBJ1-2; the match to TRBD1 covers 11 bases. The CDR3 sequence is 15 residues long. With V trimmed by 4 bases and J by 1 base, 2 bases remained unmatched. Germline CDR1 is LNHDA and CDR2 is SQIVND (reference sequence). The CDR3: CASSTGQGGNYGYTF. In nucleotides, the CDR3 is TGTGCCAGTAGTACGGGACAGGGGGGTAACTATGGCTACACCTTC.

This clonotype was seen ten or more times. V gene TRBV6-1 combines with J gene TRBJ2-2; 10 bases align to TRBD1. V lost 11 bases and J lost 4; bases outside the gene matches: 7. CDR3 length: 14 amino acids. Germline CDR1 and CDR2: MNHNS and SASEGT. CDR3 sequence: CAGRQGATTGELFF. The CDR3 region has the DNA TGTGCCGGACGACAGGGGGCCACCACCGGGGAGCTGTTTTTT.

This clonotype was counted ten times or more. The chain employs TRBV12-5 and TRBJ1-1; D not resolved. Germline V gene sequence: CDR1 LGHNT, CDR2 FRNRAP. The V and J ends lost 8 bases and 3 bases respectively, with 10 bases between them. The CDR3 consists of 12 residues. The CDR3 nucleotides are TGTGCTAGTAAAGAGTCGGACACTGAAGCTTTCTTT. The encoded protein is CASKESDTEAFF.

This clonotype was detected many times. The V gene is TRBV7-9, the J gene TRBJ2-5; D gene unclear. In germline, CDR1 is SEHNR, CDR2 FQNEAQ (reference sequence). V was shortened by 4 bases and J by 5 bases, with 17 bases between the two germline ends. The CDR3 spans 15 residues. CDR3 amino acids: CASSSPGATVETQYF. The CDR3 coding sequence is TGTGCCAGCAGCTCCCCAGGAGCTACGGTGGAGACCCAGTACTTC.

The gene calls are TRBV29-1 and TRBJ1-1; 7 bases line up with TRBD1. This CDR3 has 14 residues. After removal of 5 bases from V and 1 base from J, the junction contained 7 bases not matched to a gene. In germline, CDR1 is SQVTM, CDR2 ANQGSEA. The CDR3 protein is CSVLPWTGNTEAFF. The CDR3 nucleotides read TGCAGCGTTCTTCCCTGGACAGGGAACACTGAAGCTTTCTTT.

This clonotype was counted many times. Here the CDR3 reads CASSVMGGTLLGYTF. The CDR3 bases are TGTGCCAGCAGCGTAATGGGAGGGACCCTTCTCGGCTACACCTTC. This sequence joins TRBV9 and TRBJ1-2; D perhaps matches TRBD1 (5 bases). Germline V gives CDR1 SGDLS, CDR2 YYNGEE. There are 15 residues in the CDR3. Trimming shortened V by 1 base and J by 8 bases, and 18 bases separated the two germline ends. The full variable domain, its missing parts supplied by reference TRBV9 and TRBJ1-2, is DSGVTQTPKHLITATGQRVTLRCSPRSGDLSVYWYQQSLDQGLQFLIQYYNGEERAKGNILERFSAQQFPDLHSELNLSSLELGDSALYFCASSVMGGTLLGYTFGSGTRLTVV.

V is TRBV28 and J is TRBJ2-2; 11 bases map to TRBD2. The V gene's germline CDR1 is MDHEN and CDR2 SYDVKM. The CDR3 is 17 amino acids. V gave up 4 bases and J gave up 3 bases; unmatched junction bases: 7. Here the CDR3 DNA reads TGTGCCAGCAGTTCTCCTACTAGCGGGGGAGACACCGGGGAGCTGTTTTTT. This gives the protein CASSSPTSGGDTGELFF.